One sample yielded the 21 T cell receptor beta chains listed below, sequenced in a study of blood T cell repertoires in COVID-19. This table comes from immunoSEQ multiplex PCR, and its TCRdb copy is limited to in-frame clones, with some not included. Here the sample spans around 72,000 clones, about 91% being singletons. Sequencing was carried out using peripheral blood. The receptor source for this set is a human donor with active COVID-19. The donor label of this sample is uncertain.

The CDR3: CASSEEWTGGDEIFDSYNEQFF. The CDR3 DNA reads TGTGCCAGCAGTGAAGAATGGACAGGGGGCGATGAAATTTTCGACTCCTACAATGAGCAGTTCTTC. The chain links TRBV2 to TRBJ2-1; TRBD1 matches at 11 bases. This CDR3 has 22 amino acids. Trimming took 1 base from V and 0 from J; bases not matched to a gene: 17. CDR1 is SNHLY, CDR2 FYNNEI, per germline.

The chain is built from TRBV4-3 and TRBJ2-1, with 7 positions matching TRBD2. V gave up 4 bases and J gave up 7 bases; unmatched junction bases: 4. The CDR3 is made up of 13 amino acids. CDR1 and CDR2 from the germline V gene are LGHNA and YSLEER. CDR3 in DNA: TGCGCCAGCAGCCGACAACTAGCGAATGAGCAGTTCTTC. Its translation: CASSRQLANEQFF.

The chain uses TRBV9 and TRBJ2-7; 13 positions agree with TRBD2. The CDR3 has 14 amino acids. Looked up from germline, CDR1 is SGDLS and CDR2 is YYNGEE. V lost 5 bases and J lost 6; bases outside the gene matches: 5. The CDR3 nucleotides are TGTGCCAGCAGTACGGGACTAGCGGGACTCGAGCAGTACTTC. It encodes CASSTGLAGLEQYF.

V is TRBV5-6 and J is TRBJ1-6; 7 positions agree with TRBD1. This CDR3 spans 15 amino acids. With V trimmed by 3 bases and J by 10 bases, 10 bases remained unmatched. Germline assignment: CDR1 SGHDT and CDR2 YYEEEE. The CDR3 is CASSSIQGIGSPLHF. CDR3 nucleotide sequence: TGTGCCAGCAGCTCCATACAGGGGATTGGGTCACCCCTCCACTTT.

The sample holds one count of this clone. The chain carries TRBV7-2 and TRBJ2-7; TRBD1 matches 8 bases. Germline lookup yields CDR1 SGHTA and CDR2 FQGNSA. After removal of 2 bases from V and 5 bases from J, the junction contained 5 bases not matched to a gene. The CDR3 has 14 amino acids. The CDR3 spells CASSLTGQGHEQYF. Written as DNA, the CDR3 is TGTGCCAGCAGCTTAACTGGACAGGGCCACGAGCAGTACTTC.

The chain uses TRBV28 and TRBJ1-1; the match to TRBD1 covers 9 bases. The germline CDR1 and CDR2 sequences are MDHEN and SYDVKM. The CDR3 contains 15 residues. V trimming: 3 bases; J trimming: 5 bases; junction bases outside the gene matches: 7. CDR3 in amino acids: CASSLTGGRQTEAFF. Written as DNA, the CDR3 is TGTGCCAGCAGTTTGACAGGGGGTCGGCAAACTGAAGCTTTCTTT.

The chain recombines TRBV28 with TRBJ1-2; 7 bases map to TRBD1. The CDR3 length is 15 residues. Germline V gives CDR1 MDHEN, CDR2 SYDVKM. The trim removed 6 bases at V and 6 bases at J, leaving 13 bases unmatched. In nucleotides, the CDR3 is TGTGCCAGCAGCCCCTCATCCGGGACAGCAGATGGCTACACCTTC. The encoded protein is CASSPSSGTADGYTF.

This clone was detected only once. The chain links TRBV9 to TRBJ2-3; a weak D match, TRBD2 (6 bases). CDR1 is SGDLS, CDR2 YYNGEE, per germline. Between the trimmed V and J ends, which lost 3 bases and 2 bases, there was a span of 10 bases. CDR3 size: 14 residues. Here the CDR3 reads CASSDPGLTDTQYF. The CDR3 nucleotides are TGTGCCAGCAGCGATCCGGGACTCACAGATACGCAGTATTTT.

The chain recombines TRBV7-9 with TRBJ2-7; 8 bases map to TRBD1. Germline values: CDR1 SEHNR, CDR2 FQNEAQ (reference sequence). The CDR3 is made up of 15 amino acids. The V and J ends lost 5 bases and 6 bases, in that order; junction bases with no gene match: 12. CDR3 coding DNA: TGTGCCAGCAGCGCCTCCGGGACAGGACTCTTCGAGCAGTACTTC. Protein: CASSASGTGLFEQYF. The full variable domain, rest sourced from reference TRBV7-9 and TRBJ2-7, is DTGVSQNPRHKITKRGQNVTFRCDPISEHNRLYWYRQTLGQGPEFLTYFQNEAQLEKSRLLSDRFSAERPKGSFSTLEIQRTEQGDSAMYLCASSASGTGLFEQYFGPGTRLTVT.

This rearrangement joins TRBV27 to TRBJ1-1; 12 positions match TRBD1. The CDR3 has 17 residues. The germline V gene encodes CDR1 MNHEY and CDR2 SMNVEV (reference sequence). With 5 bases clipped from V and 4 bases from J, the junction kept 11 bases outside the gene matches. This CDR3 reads CASSRTGTGGRTTEAFF. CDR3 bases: TGTGCCAGCAGTCGAACCGGGACAGGGGGCCGGACCACTGAAGCTTTCTTT.

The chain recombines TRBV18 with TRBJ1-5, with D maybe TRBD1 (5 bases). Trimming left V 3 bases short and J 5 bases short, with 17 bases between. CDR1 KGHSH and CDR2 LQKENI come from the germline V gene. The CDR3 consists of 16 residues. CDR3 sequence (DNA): TGTGCCAGCTCACCCCCCTCTAGGGAGGGGTATCAGCCCCAGCATTTT. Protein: CASSPPSREGYQPQHF.

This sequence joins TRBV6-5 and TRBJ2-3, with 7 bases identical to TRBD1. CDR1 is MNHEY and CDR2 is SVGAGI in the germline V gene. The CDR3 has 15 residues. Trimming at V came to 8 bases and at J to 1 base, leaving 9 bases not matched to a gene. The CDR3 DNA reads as TGTGCCAGCCGTACAGGGGAAGGCGGCACAGATACGCAGTATTTT. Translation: CASRTGEGGTDTQYF.

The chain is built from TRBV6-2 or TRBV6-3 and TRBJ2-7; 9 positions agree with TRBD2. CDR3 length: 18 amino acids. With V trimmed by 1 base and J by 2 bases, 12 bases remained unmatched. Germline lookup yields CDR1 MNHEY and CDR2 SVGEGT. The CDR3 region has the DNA TGTGCCAGCAGTTACTTGGGGACTAAAGAGCGGGGGGCCTACGAGCAGTACTTC. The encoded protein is CASSYLGTKERGAYEQYF.

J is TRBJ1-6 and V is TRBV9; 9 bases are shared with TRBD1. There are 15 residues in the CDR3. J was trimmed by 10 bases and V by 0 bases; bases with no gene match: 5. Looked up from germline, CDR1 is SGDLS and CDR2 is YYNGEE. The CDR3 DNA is TGTGCCAGCAGCGTAGGGGACAGGGAGATCTCACCCCTCCACTTT. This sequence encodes CASSVGDREISPLHF.

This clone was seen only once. CDR3 DNA: TGTGCCAGCAGCCCTGACATAAGTGGCTACACCTTC. Amino acid sequence: CASSPDISGYTF. The gene calls are TRBV5-5 and TRBJ1-2; D gene unclear. The CDR3 runs to 12 residues. Germline V gene lookup returns CDR1 SGHKS and CDR2 YYEKEE (reference sequence). V was cut by 4 bases and J by 7 bases, with 11 bases left in between.

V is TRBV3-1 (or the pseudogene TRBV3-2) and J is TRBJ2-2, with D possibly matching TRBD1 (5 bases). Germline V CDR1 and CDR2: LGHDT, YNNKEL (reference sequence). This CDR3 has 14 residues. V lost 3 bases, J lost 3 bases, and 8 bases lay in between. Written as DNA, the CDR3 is TGTGCCAGCAGCCAGGACACCCACACCGGGGAGCTGTTTTTT. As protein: CASSQDTHTGELFF.

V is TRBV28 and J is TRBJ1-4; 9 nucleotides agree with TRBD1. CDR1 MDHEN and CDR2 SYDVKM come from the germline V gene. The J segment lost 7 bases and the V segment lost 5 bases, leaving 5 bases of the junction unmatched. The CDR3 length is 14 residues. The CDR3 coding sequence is TGTGCCAGCAGTACCGGGACAGGGAGTGAAAAACTGTTTTTT. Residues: CASSTGTGSEKLFF.

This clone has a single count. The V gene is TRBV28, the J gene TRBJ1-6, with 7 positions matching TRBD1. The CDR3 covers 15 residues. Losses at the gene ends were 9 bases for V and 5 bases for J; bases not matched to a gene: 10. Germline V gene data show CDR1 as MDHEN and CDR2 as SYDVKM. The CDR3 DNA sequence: TGTGCCAGTAAAACGGGCAGGGGGAATAATTCACCCCTCCACTTT. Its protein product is CASKTGRGNNSPLHF.

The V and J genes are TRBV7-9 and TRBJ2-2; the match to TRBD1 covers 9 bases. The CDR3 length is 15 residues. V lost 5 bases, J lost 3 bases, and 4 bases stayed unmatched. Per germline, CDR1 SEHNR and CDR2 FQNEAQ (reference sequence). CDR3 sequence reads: CASSPRTGDTGELFF. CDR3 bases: TGTGCCAGCAGCCCGCGGACAGGGGACACCGGGGAGCTGTTTTTT.

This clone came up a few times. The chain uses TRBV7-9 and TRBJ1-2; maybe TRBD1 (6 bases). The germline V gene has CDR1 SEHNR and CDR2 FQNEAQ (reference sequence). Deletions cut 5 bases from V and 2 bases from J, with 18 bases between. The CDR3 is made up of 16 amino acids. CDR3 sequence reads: CASSPVGRGINYGYTF. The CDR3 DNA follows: TGTGCCAGCAGCCCTGTGGGCAGGGGCATAAACTATGGCTACACCTTC.

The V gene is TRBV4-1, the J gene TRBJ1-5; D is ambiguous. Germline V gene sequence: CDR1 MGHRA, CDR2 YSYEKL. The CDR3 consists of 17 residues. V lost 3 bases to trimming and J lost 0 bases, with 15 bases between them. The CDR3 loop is CASSHPQRDSSNQPQHF. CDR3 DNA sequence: TGCGCCAGCAGCCACCCCCAACGGGATTCTAGCAATCAGCCCCAGCATTTT.